Shown below are 27 T cell receptor beta chains from a single sample sequenced in a study of blood T cell repertoires in COVID-19. Generated by immunoSEQ multiplex PCR, the TCRdb table keeps only in-frame clones and is missing some. The sample consists of a few hundred thousand clones, less than 90% of them appearing once. Sequenced material: PBMCs or T cells enriched from blood (not recorded which). The receptors stem from a woman aged 55-70 years who had recovered from COVID-19.

The chain uses TRBV30 and TRBJ1-5; 7 nucleotides line up with TRBD1. Germline CDR1 is GTSNPN and CDR2 is SVGIG (reference sequence). The CDR3 is made up of 15 amino acids. Losses at the gene ends were 0 bases for V and 3 bases for J; bases not matched to a gene: 5. Here the CDR3 reads CAWSVQGQFNQPQHF. In DNA, the CDR3 is TGTGCCTGGAGTGTACAGGGGCAGTTCAATCAGCCCCAGCATTTT.

The count of this clone is one. V is TRBV5-1 and J is TRBJ2-7, with TRBD1 identical over 10 bases. V shed 4 bases and J 1 base; nucleotides not matched to a gene: 2. The CDR3 length is 14 residues. The germline gives CDR1 SGHRS, CDR2 YFSETQ. The CDR3 coding sequence is TGCGCCAGCAGCCCGGACAGGGGGTCCTACGAGCAGTACGTC. Its protein product is CASSPDRGSYEQYV.

About this clone: Other DNA sequences from this sample encode an identical CDR3 as well. The chain links TRBV2 to TRBJ2-7; D is perhaps TRBD2 (5 bases). V lost 5 bases and J 1 base, leaving 6 bases between the germline ends. From germline, CDR1 is SNHLY and CDR2 FYNNEI. The CDR3 sequence is 12 residues long. The CDR3 region is CASSRGSYEQYF. The CDR3 DNA reads as TGTGCCAGCAGTCGGGGTTCCTACGAGCAGTACTTC.

The chain uses TRBV5-1 and TRBJ1-1, with D hard to call. Germline V gene sequence: CDR1 SGHRS, CDR2 YFSETQ. The CDR3 sequence is 14 residues long. Trimming left V 0 bases short and J 6 bases short, with 12 bases between. The CDR3 DNA follows: TGCGCCAGCAGCTTGGCTTCAGGTCTTTCTGAAGCTTTCTTT. The encoded protein is CASSLASGLSEAFF. The full variable domain, rest sourced from reference TRBV5-1 and TRBJ1-1, is KAGVTQTPRYLIKTRGQQVTLSCSPISGHRSVSWYQQTPGQGLQFLFEYFSETQRNKGNFPGRFSGRQFSNSRSEMNVSTLELGDSALYLCASSLASGLSEAFFGQGTRLTVV.

This chain joins TRBV3-1 (or the pseudogene TRBV3-2) and TRBJ2-7; D is perhaps TRBD2 (5 bases). The CDR3 covers 17 residues. CDR1 LGHDT and CDR2 YNNKEL come from the germline V gene (reference sequence). Trimming took off 1 base at V and 7 bases at J, with 23 bases between the two ends. The CDR3 DNA sequence: TGTGCCAGCAGCCAAGCCCATTTCTCCGCGGGCCCGGGGGAGCAGTACTTC. Protein product: CASSQAHFSAGPGEQYF.

This rearrangement joins TRBV19 to TRBJ2-5; perhaps TRBD2 as D (5 bases). Germline values: CDR1 LNHDA, CDR2 SQIVND (reference sequence). The V gene lost 10 bases and the J gene lost 7 bases, with 22 bases spanning the gap. The CDR3 extends over 14 amino acids. Here the CDR3 DNA reads TGTGCCACTGCGACGGACTCCAGAGACGGGACCCAGTACTTC. Amino acid sequence: CATATDSRDGTQYF.

The chain links TRBV7-2 to TRBJ2-7, with TRBD1 matching over 7 bases. This CDR3 has 16 residues. The V and J ends lost 4 bases and 2 bases, in that order; junction bases with no gene match: 11. Germline lookup yields CDR1 SGHTA and CDR2 FQGNSA. Here the CDR3 DNA reads TGTGCCAGCAGCTGCCGTTGGGACAGAGAAACCTACGAGCAGTACGTC. Its protein is CASSCRWDRETYEQYV.

In its sample, this clone was seen once. The gene calls are TRBV5-4 and TRBJ1-2, with D possibly TRBD1 on 6 matching bases. The CDR3 totals 14 residues. Germline assignment: CDR1 SGHNT and CDR2 YYREEE (reference sequence). Between the trimmed V and J ends, which lost 4 bases and 4 bases, there was a span of 14 bases. CDR3 in amino acids: CASSLGQLPYGYTF. The CDR3 DNA follows: TGTGCCAGCAGCCTCGGACAGCTTCCCTATGGCTACACCTTC.

The chain couples TRBV30 to TRBJ2-7, with 9 bases matching TRBD1. Losses at the gene ends were 2 bases for V and 3 bases for J; bases not matched to a gene: 5. The CDR3 is 14 amino acids. The V gene's germline CDR1 is GTSNPN and CDR2 SVGIG (reference sequence). The CDR3 DNA reads TGTGCCTGGAGTCTGGGACAGGGTCTCTACGAGCAGTACTTC. It encodes CAWSLGQGLYEQYF. Variable domain in full (rest from reference TRBV30 and TRBJ2-7): SQTIHQWPATLVQPVGSPLSLECTVEGTSNPNLYWYRQAAGRGLQLLFYSVGIGQISSEVPQNLSASRPQDRQFILSSKKLLLSDSGFYLCAWSLGQGLYEQYFGPGTRLTVT.

The CDR3 loop is CASSTTGSQTPLHF. The CDR3, as DNA: TGTGCCAGCAGTACAACAGGGTCTCAGACACCCCTCCACTTT. The chain couples TRBV6-5 to TRBJ1-6, with a weak D call TRBD1 (6 bases). Trimming left V 5 bases short and J 11 bases short, with 16 bases between. Germline lookup yields CDR1 MNHEY and CDR2 SVGAGI. This CDR3 contains 14 residues.

This chain connects TRBV6-5 to TRBJ1-1; tentative D call: TRBD1 (6 bases). V gave up 6 bases and J gave up 5 bases, with 13 bases separating them. Germline values: CDR1 MNHEY, CDR2 SVGAGI. This CDR3 has 13 residues. The CDR3 DNA sequence: TGTGCCAGCAGAGCCGCAGGGGTGACTGAAGCTTTCTTT. Residues: CASRAAGVTEAFF.

J is TRBJ2-1 and V is TRBV3-1 (or the pseudogene TRBV3-2); 9 bases match TRBD2. The V gene's germline CDR1 is LGHDT and CDR2 YNNKEL (reference sequence). The length of the CDR3 is 16 residues. The V and J ends lost 1 base and 4 bases, in that order; junction bases with no gene match: 5. The CDR3, as DNA: TGTGCCAGCAGCCAAGCTGCGAGCGGGGGGTACAATGAGCAGTTCTTC. Amino acids: CASSQAASGGYNEQFF.

The V and J genes are TRBV5-1 and TRBJ1-4; a weak D match, TRBD1 (6 bases). V was cut by 4 bases and J by 3 bases, with 16 bases left in between. The germline V gene has CDR1 SGHRS and CDR2 YFSETQ. The CDR3 sequence is 16 residues long. The CDR3 DNA follows: TGCGCCAGCAGCCCCGGACAGTCCCGGGCTAATGAAAAACTGTTTTTT. It translates to CASSPGQSRANEKLFF.

For this clone: The sample holds other DNA sequences that translate to the same CDR3. This chain joins TRBV5-1 and TRBJ2-3, with 7 bases identical to TRBD1. Trimming at V came to 4 bases and at J to 0 bases, leaving 5 bases not matched to a gene. Germline assignment: CDR1 SGHRS and CDR2 YFSETQ. The CDR3 length is 15 residues. CDR3 residues: CASSPLTGSTDTQYF. The DNA of the CDR3 is TGCGCCAGCAGCCCCCTGACAGGGAGCACAGATACGCAGTATTTT.

This clone has more than one count but fewer than ten. The chain combines TRBV28 with TRBJ1-2; a weak D match, TRBD1 (6 bases). Trimming shortened V by 5 bases and J by 8 bases, and 9 bases separated the two germline ends. CDR1 is MDHEN, CDR2 SYDVKM, per germline. This CDR3 is 11 amino acids long. As DNA, the CDR3 is TGTGCCAGCAGTCCAGGACAGGGCTACACCTTC. It yields the protein CASSPGQGYTF.

This clone was detected only a few times. V is TRBV7-9 and J is TRBJ1-2; D is perhaps TRBD1 (6 bases). The V and J ends lost 1 base and 6 bases respectively, with 9 bases between them. Germline V gene sequence: CDR1 SEHNR, CDR2 FQNEAQ (reference sequence). The length of the CDR3 is 13 residues. DNA of the CDR3: TGTGCCAGCAGCTTAGAGGGGGTGGATGGCTACACCTTC. Translation gives CASSLEGVDGYTF.

The chain has TRBV6-5 and TRBJ1-4; the D is unclear. CDR1 is MNHEY and CDR2 is SVGAGI in the germline V gene. V shed 5 bases and J shed 0 bases, with 7 bases lying between them. CDR3 length: 14 residues. DNA for the CDR3: TGTGCCAGCAGTCTGGACTCAACTAATGAAAAACTGTTTTTT. Translation: CASSLDSTNEKLFF.

The V and J genes are TRBV19 and TRBJ1-5; 11 bases are shared with TRBD1. V lost 6 bases and J lost 6; bases outside the gene matches: 4. Germline V CDR1 and CDR2: LNHDA, SQIVND (reference sequence). The CDR3 length is 14 residues. The CDR3 DNA sequence: TGTGCCAGTAGCGCGGACAGGGGGCTTCAGCCCCAGCATTTT. This encodes CASSADRGLQPQHF.

This clone was picked up a small number of times. V and J are TRBV29-1 and TRBJ1-1, with D perhaps matching TRBD1 (5 bases). The CDR3 sequence is 14 residues long. CDR1 is SQVTM, CDR2 ANQGSEA, per germline. Deletions cut 4 bases from V and 5 bases from J, with 17 bases between. Here the CDR3 DNA reads TGCAGCGTTGTGCGGGAACAGGTGGGGACTGAAGCTTTCTTT. This codes for CSVVREQVGTEAFF.

Here the CDR3 DNA reads TGTGCCAGCAGCTCCGACTGGGCAACTAATGAAAAACTGTTTTTT. It specifies CASSSDWATNEKLFF. The chain is built from TRBV14 and TRBJ1-4; D is uncertain. Trimming pared 5 bases from V and 0 bases from J, leaving 10 bases between. This CDR3 comprises 15 residues. The germline CDR1 and CDR2 sequences are SGHDN and FVKESK.

The chain employs TRBV5-1 and TRBJ1-2; D ambiguous. Germline values: CDR1 SGHRS, CDR2 YFSETQ. Trimming took off 1 base at V and 0 bases at J, with 10 bases between the two ends. The CDR3 has 15 residues. The CDR3 DNA reads as TGCGCCAGCAGCTTGAGAACGCAGACTAACTATGGCTACACCTTC. It yields the protein CASSLRTQTNYGYTF.

This sequence joins TRBV5-8 and TRBJ1-1; weak D call: TRBD1 (6 bases). The CDR3 runs to 14 residues. Trimming left V 4 bases short and J 0 bases short, with 10 bases between. CDR1 is SGHTS and CDR2 is YDEGEE in the germline V gene. CDR3 sequence (DNA): TGTGCCAGCAGCCGAACAGGGCTGAACACTGAAGCTTTCTTT. Translation: CASSRTGLNTEAFF.

The chain carries TRBV5-1 and TRBJ2-2, with D perhaps matching TRBD1 (5 bases). The CDR3 spans 16 residues. The germline gives CDR1 SGHRS, CDR2 YFSETQ. V was pared by 4 bases and J by 0 bases, with 13 bases between. The CDR3 DNA reads TGCGCCAGCAGCCCCACAGGCAGGGCGAACACCGGGGAGCTGTTTTTT. Amino acid sequence: CASSPTGRANTGELFF.

The gene calls are TRBV3-1 (or the pseudogene TRBV3-2) and TRBJ2-2; D is ambiguous. The CDR3 spans 17 residues. The germline CDR1 and CDR2 sequences are LGHDT and YNNKEL (reference sequence). Trimming left V 2 bases short and J 0 bases short, with 13 bases between. CDR3 DNA: TGTGCCAGCAGCCAATTTGGAGCTCGCGCGAACACCGGGGAGCTGTTTTTT. Translating it yields CASSQFGARANTGELFF.

This sequence joins TRBV25-1 and TRBJ1-1; 10 nucleotides line up with TRBD1. J gave up 3 bases and V 7 bases, and 8 bases lay outside the gene matches. CDR3 length: 15 residues. CDR1 MGHDK and CDR2 SYGVNS come from the germline V gene. The CDR3 sequence: CASNDRGLPYTEAFF. CDR3 nucleotide sequence: TGTGCCAGCAACGACAGGGGGCTCCCCTACACTGAAGCTTTCTTT.

The rearrangement links TRBV6-5 to TRBJ1-2; a possible D gene is TRBD1 (5 bases). This CDR3 is built from 14 residues. Germline V CDR1 and CDR2: MNHEY, SVGAGI. V lost 6 bases and J 7 bases, leaving 18 bases between the germline ends. The CDR3: CASSLVQGWGGYTF. The CDR3 DNA reads as TGTGCCAGCAGCCTCGTCCAGGGATGGGGTGGCTACACCTTC.

The J gene is TRBJ2-1, the V gene TRBV28, with TRBD1 identical over 8 bases. Trimming at V came to 5 bases and at J to 7 bases, leaving 10 bases not matched to a gene. The CDR3 runs to 15 residues. CDR1 MDHEN and CDR2 SYDVKM come from the germline V gene. This chain's CDR3 is CASSPPGQGRNEQFF. The CDR3 region has the DNA TGTGCCAGCAGTCCCCCCGGACAGGGTCGGAATGAGCAGTTCTTC.